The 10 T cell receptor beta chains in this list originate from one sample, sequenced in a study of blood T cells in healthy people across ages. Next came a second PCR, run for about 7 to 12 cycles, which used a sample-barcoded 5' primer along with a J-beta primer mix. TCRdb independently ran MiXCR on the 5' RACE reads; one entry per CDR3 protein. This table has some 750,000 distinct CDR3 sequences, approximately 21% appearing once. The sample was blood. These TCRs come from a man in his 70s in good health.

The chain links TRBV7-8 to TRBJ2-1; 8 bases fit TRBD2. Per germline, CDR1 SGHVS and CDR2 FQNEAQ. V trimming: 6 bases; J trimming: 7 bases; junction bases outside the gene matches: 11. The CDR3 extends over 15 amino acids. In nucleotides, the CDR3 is TGTGCCAGCAGGGAAGCGGGAGTTCTTATGAATGAGCAGTTCTTC. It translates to CASREAGVLMNEQFF.

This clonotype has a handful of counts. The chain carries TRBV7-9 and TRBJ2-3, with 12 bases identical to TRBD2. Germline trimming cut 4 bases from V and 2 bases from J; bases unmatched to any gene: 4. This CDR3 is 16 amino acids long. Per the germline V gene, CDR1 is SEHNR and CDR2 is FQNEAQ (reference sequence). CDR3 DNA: TGTGCCAGCAGCTCTAGCGGGAGGGTTGTCACAGATACGCAGTATTTT. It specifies CASSSSGRVVTDTQYF. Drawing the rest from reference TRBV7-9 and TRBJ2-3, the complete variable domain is DTGVSQNPRHKITKRGQNVTFRCDPISEHNRLYWYRQTLGQGPEFLTYFQNEAQLEKSRLLSDRFSAERPKGSFSTLEIQRTEQGDSAMYLCASSSSGRVVTDTQYFGPGTRLTVL.

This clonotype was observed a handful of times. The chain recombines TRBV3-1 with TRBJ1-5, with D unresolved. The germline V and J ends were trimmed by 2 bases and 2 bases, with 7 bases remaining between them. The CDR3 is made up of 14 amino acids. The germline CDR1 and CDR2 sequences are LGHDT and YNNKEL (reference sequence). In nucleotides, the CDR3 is TGTGCCAGCAGCCAAATGGTGGGCAATCAGCCCCAGCATTTT. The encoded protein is CASSQMVGNQPQHF.

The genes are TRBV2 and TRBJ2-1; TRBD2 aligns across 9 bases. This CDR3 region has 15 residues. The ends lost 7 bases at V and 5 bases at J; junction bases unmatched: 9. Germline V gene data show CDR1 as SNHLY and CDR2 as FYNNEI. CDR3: CASTLGGGAHNEQFF. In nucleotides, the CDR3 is TGTGCCAGCACCCTTGGCGGGGGGGCGCACAATGAGCAGTTCTTC.

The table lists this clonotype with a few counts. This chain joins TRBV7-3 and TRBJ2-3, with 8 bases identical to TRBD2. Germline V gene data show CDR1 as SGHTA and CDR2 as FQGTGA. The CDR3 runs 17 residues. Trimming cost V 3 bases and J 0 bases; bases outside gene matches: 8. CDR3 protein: CASSFHLSGSSTDTQYF. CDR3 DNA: TGTGCCAGCAGCTTCCACCTAAGCGGGAGCAGCACAGATACGCAGTATTTT.

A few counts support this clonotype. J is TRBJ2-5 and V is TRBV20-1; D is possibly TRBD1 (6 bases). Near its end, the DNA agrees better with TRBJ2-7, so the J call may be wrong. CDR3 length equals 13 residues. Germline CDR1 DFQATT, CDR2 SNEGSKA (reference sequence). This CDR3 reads CSASPGHIYEQYF. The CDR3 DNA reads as TGCAGTGCCAGTCCGGGACACATCTACGAGCAGTACTTC.

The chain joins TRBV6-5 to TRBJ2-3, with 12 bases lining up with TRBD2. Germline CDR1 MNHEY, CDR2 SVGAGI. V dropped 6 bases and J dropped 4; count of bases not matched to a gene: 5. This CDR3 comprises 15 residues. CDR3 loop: CASSLAGGRSDTQYF. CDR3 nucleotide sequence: TGTGCCAGCAGCCTAGCGGGGGGGCGATCAGATACGCAGTATTTT.

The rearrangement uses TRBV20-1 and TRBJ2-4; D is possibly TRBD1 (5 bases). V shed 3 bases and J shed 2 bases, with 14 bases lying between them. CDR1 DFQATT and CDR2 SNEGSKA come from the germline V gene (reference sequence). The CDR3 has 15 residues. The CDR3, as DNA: TGCAGTGCTAGGGGGCTGGACCGCTCCAAAAACATTCAGTACTTC. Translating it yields CSARGLDRSKNIQYF.

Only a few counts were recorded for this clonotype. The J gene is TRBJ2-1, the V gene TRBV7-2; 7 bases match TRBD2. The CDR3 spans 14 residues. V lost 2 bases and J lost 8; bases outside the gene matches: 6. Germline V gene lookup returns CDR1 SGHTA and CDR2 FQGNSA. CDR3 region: CASSLSLAVDEQFF. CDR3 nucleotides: TGTGCCAGCAGCTTATCGCTAGCGGTAGATGAGCAGTTCTTC.

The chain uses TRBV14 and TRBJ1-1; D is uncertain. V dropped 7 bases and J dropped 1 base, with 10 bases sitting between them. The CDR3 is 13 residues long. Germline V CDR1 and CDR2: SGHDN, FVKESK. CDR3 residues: CASTPTPNTEAFF. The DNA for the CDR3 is TGTGCCAGCACCCCGACACCGAACACTGAAGCTTTCTTT.